This TCR beta chain is drawn from a study of monozygotic twins with cystic fibrosis (dated by TCRdb to the early 2020s). General notes on the study: Barcoded libraries were prepared from around 3.2 micrograms of fragmented DNA with approximately 16 PCR cycles. Data for three of the twin pairs had been reported earlier in a different context. Twins were ranked among some 1,100 cohort participants for weight-for-height and FEVPerc (FEV1 disease centile) at the day of blood sampling. To gauge how much genetics shapes V and J gene usage, the researchers compared TCR beta repertoires both within and across 16 monozygotic twin pairs who have cystic fibrosis. The cohort comprised ten female and six male twin pairs aged 2.0 to 36.4 years, median around 9 years, mostly children and adolescents. General study outcomes and caveats: Nucleotide-identical clonotype sharing was significantly higher within monozygotic CF twin pairs than between unrelated CF individuals (P = 0.000026, Mann-Whitney). Simpson clonality was generally low (median roughly 0.009), which suggests a naive-dominated repertoire, and clonality was higher in the most severely affected patients. Only a small cohort was studied, and no association of shared CDR3 numbers with age, concordance or disease severity was found. In 13 of 16 pairs, V gene usage most closely resembled the co-twin's, and the same held for J usage in 8 of 16 pairs, a pattern suggesting genetic constraints.

A note on this clone: Its target antigen remains unknown. There are no base qualities to consult, and no much larger clone falls within one base.

The twin pairs came from the European Cystic Fibrosis Twin and Sibling Study Cohort, a cohort that recruited patients from approximately 160 CF clinics across 14 European countries. Zygosity and CFTR genotype were confirmed in-house, and zygosity was tested by multiplex PCR of nine short tandem repeat loci. Peripheral blood was sampled from each twin, with clinical parameters recorded on the day of blood sampling. Genomic DNA was isolated from peripheral blood cells with phenol/chloroform and kept in TE buffer at 4 degrees C. Here V drops 6 bases and J drops 3 bases, and the junction holds 5 bases not matched to any gene. The CDR3 runs 15 residues from the cysteine to the phenylalanine. This entry keeps only the CDR3 DNA: 45 bases, framed from base 1. From the germline V gene (reference sequence), CDR1 is SGHNT and CDR2 is YYREEE. Following the manufacturer's instructions, TCR beta CDR3 regions were amplified by multiplex PCR with the immunoSEQ immune profiling system. Sequencing was performed on an Illumina NextSeq system. Under the source paper's analysis protocol: Sequence data were processed on the immunoSEQ Analyzer platform, and clonality was computed as the square root of Simpson's index of productive rearrangements. V and J usage similarity was measured by Jensen-Shannon distance, and CDR3 generation probabilities were computed with OLGA. The researchers looked up shared CDR3 sequences in the immuneACCESS database (August 2020) and in VDJdb (December 2020). TCRdb provides this immuneACCESS table in a form limited to in-frame rearrangements. Some clones are lacking; in checked studies, under half of them reflect an unresolved V gene, and why the rest are absent is not known. V, J and clone size were drawn from that table, and D and trimming were deduced from the DNA. Counted in this sample were around 33,000 clones; under 90% of them appeared once. The ten largest clones capture roughly 1.7% of the sample.

This sequence uses TRBV5-4 and TRBJ2-2, and 10 bases in between align with TRBD1. This receptor was obtained from a girl aged 2-15 years with cystic fibrosis. The sequencing sample was made of blood. The CDR3 protein is CASTPGQGHTGELFF. The DNA sequence reads TGTGCCAGCACCCCGGGACAGGGGCACACCGGGGAGCTGTTTTTT.